This T cell receptor beta chain was recovered during a study of blood T cell repertoires in COVID-19 (dated by TCRdb to the early 2020s). About the investigation overall: Samples from collaborators originated in the United States, Italy and Spain and spanned both the acute and convalescent phases of COVID-19. The prospective study material was composed of cDNA or gDNA derived from T cells, B-cell-depleted T cells, or PBMCs. The samples were drawn from two sources: the first 160 participants of the ongoing ImmuneRACE study, and fewer than 1,500 subjects contributed by 6 global collaborators. A de-identified subject ID, COVID-19 status, age in years and sex were almost always included in the sample metadata. The dataset comprised deeply sampled blood TCRbeta repertoires from subjects exposed to, actively infected with, or recovered from COVID-19. Where available, HLA class I and class II types were obtained from metadata supplied by the sample provider rather than from assay-based typing. The repertoires were released in a freely available public database intended as a resource for research on the immune response to SARS-CoV-2.

One collaborating source in Seattle enrolled patients while the patients were actively infected and followed the patients over time throughout the course of disease. Each collaborating institution followed its own protocols to collect whole blood in K2EDTA tubes. Collaborator samples were shipped for TCRbeta analysis as frozen whole blood, isolated PBMCs, or DNA extracted from either sample type. TCRbeta CDR3 regions were amplified from genomic DNA by means of the immunoSEQ Assay, a bias-controlled multiplex PCR. The original methods were these. Within the assay, amplification of reference gene primers was used to estimate how many nucleated cells each sample contained. To quantify the absolute abundance of each unique TCRbeta CDR3 rearrangement, sequence reads were collapsed and filtered. Productive Simpson clonality was computed per sample as the square root of Simpson's diversity index over productive rearrangements. This is the immuneACCESS table as TCRdb keeps it, with only in-frame sequences that have V and J called. A part of the clones is gone; compared with another copy, unresolved V genes explain less than half, and the rest is unexplained. For V, J and clone size, that table is used; D and trimming come from the DNA. The sample table lists some 310,000 clones, 85% to 90% of them with a count of one. Clones ranked in the top ten supply 2.9% of the sample.

Broad study findings and their caveats: The quantity of clinical and demographic metadata differed by source and by participant and was supplied without curation.

Regarding this clone: Its cognate antigen has yet to be identified. No much larger clone is present one base from it, and per-base qualities are unavailable.

The sequence came from a woman aged 25 to 45 with COVID-19, enrolled during active disease. What was sequenced was peripheral blood.

The sequenced DNA is TGTGCCAGCAGTCCGGCCGCAGGGGGCGAGAACTACAATGAGCAGTTCTTC. This sequence encodes CASSPAAGGENYNEQFF. The rearranged chain carries TRBV6-6 and TRBJ2-1; TRBD1 fits 8 bases in the junction. The germline V and J ends show losses of 5 bases and 3 bases respectively, and no gene match explains 12 bases of the junction. Measured from the cysteine to the phenylalanine, the CDR3 is 17 residues long. The only DNA kept is the CDR3, 51 bases in frame from the first base. For CDR1 and CDR2, the germline V gene (reference sequence) lists MNHNY and SVGAGI.